This T cell receptor (beta chain) was documented in a study of T cell responses to AZD1222 COVID-19 vaccine. CDR3 length equals 15 residues. V was trimmed by 0 bases and J by 4 bases, leaving 10 bases between them. The germline V gene encodes CDR1 SGHRS and CDR2 YFSETQ. Repertoires were generated with immunoSEQ multiplex PCR, while TCRdb's copy carries only in-frame clones and drops some. The sample contains more than 150,000 clones, 85% to 90% of which appear only once. This receptor was obtained from an adult in good health. The chain carries TRBV5-1 and TRBJ1-4; D call uncertain. The sample was peripheral blood, taken on day 0 of AZD1222 vaccination. In DNA, the CDR3 is TGCGCCAGCAGCTTGGTCTCTGGGTATAATGAAAAACTGTTTTTT. It encodes CASSLVSGYNEKLFF.